This passage covers 27 T cell receptor beta chains from one sample sequenced in a study of blood T cell repertoires in COVID-19. Clones were sequenced by immunoSEQ multiplex PCR, and TCRdb holds only the in-frame ones, with some missing. The sample includes 200,000 to 250,000 clones, over 75% of them seen just once. The sequenced sample was peripheral blood. Receptors originate from an elderly man with acute or convalescent COVID-19.

The chain has TRBV24-1 and TRBJ1-2; 11 nucleotides agree with TRBD1. CDR3 length equals 15 residues. Germline trimming cut 3 bases from V and 8 bases from J; bases unmatched to any gene: 7. Germline assignment: CDR1 KGHDR and CDR2 SFDVKD. The chain's CDR3 is CATSDHGTGGTGYTF. The CDR3 nucleotides are TGTGCCACCAGTGATCACGGGACAGGGGGGACGGGCTACACCTTC.

This chain links TRBV7-2 with TRBJ1-1; the D is unclear. This CDR3 has 14 amino acids. Germline CDR1 reads SGHTA; CDR2 reads FQGNSA. V gave up 3 bases and J gave up 1 base, with 9 bases separating them. The CDR3 DNA reads TGTGCCAGCAGCTTCATCAGGCCGAACACTGAAGCTTTCTTT. This encodes CASSFIRPNTEAFF.

The J gene is TRBJ2-7, the V gene TRBV27; 7 nucleotides align to TRBD1. This CDR3 is built from 15 residues. With 1 base clipped from V and 2 bases from J, the junction kept 5 bases outside the gene matches. Germline CDR1 reads MNHEY; CDR2 reads SMNVEV (reference sequence). The CDR3: CASSLLTGIPYEQYV. The CDR3 coding sequence is TGTGCCAGCAGTTTATTGACAGGGATCCCCTACGAGCAGTACGTC.

This sequence joins TRBV27 and TRBJ2-6; 10 bases align to TRBD1. This CDR3 comprises 16 residues. Germline V gene data show CDR1 as MNHEY and CDR2 as SMNVEV (reference sequence). Trimming cost V 10 bases and J 0 bases; bases outside gene matches: 6. In DNA, the CDR3 is TGTGCCACGGGGACAGGGGTGTTCTCTGGGGCCAACGTCCTGACTTTC. Residues: CATGTGVFSGANVLTF.

V and J are TRBV3-1 (or the pseudogene TRBV3-2) and TRBJ2-7, with a tentative D call TRBD2 (5 bases). The CDR3 is 13 residues long. The germline V gene has CDR1 LGHDT and CDR2 YNNKEL (reference sequence). The ends were cut back, 9 bases at V and 2 bases at J, with 14 bases in the middle. The CDR3 here is CASSWTLAYEQYV. CDR3 in DNA: TGTGCCAGTTCTTGGACTTTGGCCTACGAGCAGTACGTC.

A single count supports this clone. The V gene is TRBV11-2, the J gene TRBJ1-2; 7 bases align to TRBD1. The CDR3 runs to 19 residues. From germline, CDR1 is SGHAT and CDR2 FQNNGV. The ends lost 3 bases at V and 7 bases at J; junction bases unmatched: 23. CDR3 coding DNA: TGTGCCAGCAGCTTCCTCGGGGGCCTAGACAGGGTTGGTGGACGTGGCTACACCTTC. Translating it yields CASSFLGGLDRVGGRGYTF.

This clone has only one observation. The genes are TRBV18 and TRBJ1-1, with D unresolved. With 1 base removed from V and 6 bases from J, the gap between germline ends came to 12 bases. Germline V gene lookup returns CDR1 KGHSH and CDR2 LQKENI. The CDR3 runs to 14 residues. The CDR3 nucleotides read TGTGCCAGCTCACCACAGGCAGCGGGGTCTGAAGCTTTCTTT. Its translation: CASSPQAAGSEAFF.

The chain carries TRBV18 and TRBJ1-1, with D possibly TRBD1 on 6 matching bases. Germline values: CDR1 KGHSH, CDR2 LQKENI. Between the trimmed V and J ends, which lost 3 bases and 2 bases, there was a span of 10 bases. The CDR3 is 14 residues long. CDR3 sequence reads: CASSPGATNTEAFF. DNA for the CDR3: TGTGCCAGCTCACCGGGGGCGACAAACACTGAAGCTTTCTTT.

V gene TRBV11-3 combines with J gene TRBJ1-5; D is unresolved. The CDR3 loop spans 14 amino acids. The V gene lost 1 base and the J gene lost 2 bases, with 6 bases spanning the gap. The germline V gene encodes CDR1 SGHNT and CDR2 YENEEA. CDR3 region: CASSLGQGNQPQHF. CDR3 nucleotide sequence: TGTGCCAGCAGCTTAGGGCAGGGCAATCAGCCCCAGCATTTT.

The chain has TRBV19 and TRBJ2-5, with 11 positions matching TRBD1. V trimming: 4 bases; J trimming: 2 bases; junction bases outside the gene matches: 6. The CDR3 totals 16 residues. Germline CDR1 is LNHDA and CDR2 is SQIVND (reference sequence). CDR3 in DNA: TGTGCCAGTAGTAAGCAGGGACAGGGGGTACAAGAGACCCAGTACTTC. It codes for CASSKQGQGVQETQYF.

CDR3: CASSHPLRDRESGNTIYF. In DNA, the CDR3 is TGTGCCAGCAGCCACCCCCTTAGGGACAGGGAATCTGGAAACACCATATATTTT. The genes are TRBV9 and TRBJ1-3; TRBD1 matches at 9 bases. The V segment lost 4 bases and the J segment 1 base; nucleotides outside the gene matches: 12. The CDR3 spans 18 residues. Germline-derived CDR1 and CDR2 are SGDLS and YYNGEE.

The chain recombines TRBV11-3 with TRBJ1-4; perhaps TRBD1 as D (6 bases). With 3 bases removed from V and 4 bases from J, the gap between germline ends came to 18 bases. The CDR3 has 17 residues. Germline V gene lookup returns CDR1 SGHNT and CDR2 YENEEA. This CDR3 reads CASSLSWSGGHNEKLFF. The CDR3 nucleotides are TGTGCCAGCAGCTTGTCCTGGTCGGGGGGCCATAATGAAAAACTGTTTTTT.

The chain is built from TRBV23-1 and TRBJ1-4; TRBD1 matches 9 bases. TRBV23-1 is annotated as an ORF whose role is uncertain. This CDR3 region has 14 residues. The J segment lost 8 bases and the V segment lost 9 bases, leaving 10 bases of the junction unmatched. The CDR3 sequence is CARRPGQGREKLFF. The CDR3 coding sequence is TGCGCCAGACGTCCGGGACAGGGAAGGGAAAAACTGTTTTTT.

V and J are TRBV28 and TRBJ2-7, with 9 nucleotides matching TRBD1. The CDR3 runs to 16 residues. The V and J ends lost 4 bases and 4 bases, in that order; junction bases with no gene match: 11. Germline assignment: CDR1 MDHEN and CDR2 SYDVKM. As DNA, the CDR3 is TGTGCCAGCAGTTCCCCCCCGGGACAGGGTTCGTACGAGCAGTACTTC. This gives the protein CASSSPPGQGSYEQYF. Full variable domain (remainder filled in from reference TRBV28 and TRBJ2-7): DVKVTQSSRYLVKRTGEKVFLECVQDMDHENMFWYRQDPGLGLRLIYFSYDVKMKEKGDIPEGYSVSREKKERFSLILESASTNQTSMYLCASSSPPGQGSYEQYFGPGTRLTVT.

This chain uses TRBV5-1 with TRBJ1-2; possibly TRBD1 for D (6 bases). The CDR3 spans 13 residues. CDR1 SGHRS and CDR2 YFSETQ come from the germline V gene. Trimming took off 0 bases at V and 8 bases at J, with 11 bases between the two ends. This CDR3 reads CASSLATGGGYTF. Written as DNA, the CDR3 is TGCGCCAGCAGCTTGGCCACTGGGGGCGGCTACACCTTC.

The genes are TRBV3-1 (or the pseudogene TRBV3-2) and TRBJ2-1; 14 positions match TRBD2. V shed 0 bases, J shed 2 bases, and the junction held 6 bases outside the gene matches. The germline V gene encodes CDR1 LGHDT and CDR2 YNNKEL (reference sequence). The CDR3 runs to 19 residues. This CDR3 is CASSQEVGGLAGAYNEQFF. In DNA, the CDR3 is TGTGCCAGCAGCCAAGAGGTTGGGGGACTAGCGGGAGCCTACAATGAGCAGTTCTTC.

The V and J genes are TRBV30 and TRBJ1-5, with D perhaps TRBD1 (6 bases). Deletions cut 2 bases from V and 3 bases from J, with 8 bases between. The CDR3 length is 13 residues. Germline CDR1 is GTSNPN and CDR2 is SVGIG (reference sequence). CDR3 bases: TGTGCCTGGAGTAGGGACACCAATCAGCCCCAGCATTTT. It is translated as CAWSRDTNQPQHF.

The chain couples TRBV2 to TRBJ2-3; 9 bases are shared with TRBD2. The CDR3 is 19 amino acids. The V gene end was trimmed by 4 bases and the J gene end by 4 bases; junction bases not matched to a gene: 18. Per the germline V gene, CDR1 is SNHLY and CDR2 is FYNNEI. CDR3 in amino acids: CASSAPWRREGLMPDTQYF. Here the CDR3 DNA reads TGTGCCAGCAGTGCCCCCTGGAGGCGGGAGGGCCTAATGCCAGATACGCAGTATTTT.

The rearrangement joins TRBV30 to TRBJ1-6, with D perhaps TRBD1 (6 bases). Trimming took off 8 bases at V and 7 bases at J, with 15 bases between the two ends. CDR3 size: 13 residues. Germline V lookup: CDR1 GTSNPN, CDR2 SVGIG (reference sequence). CDR3: CAGEGGWNSPLHF. The CDR3 region has the DNA TGTGCCGGGGAGGGGGGGTGGAATTCACCCCTCCACTTT.

V and J are TRBV28 and TRBJ2-3, with 7 bases lining up with TRBD2. Germline CDR1 MDHEN, CDR2 SYDVKM. The CDR3 covers 13 residues. The CDR3 is CCIGRASTDTQYF. The CDR3 DNA follows: TGTTGTATTGGGAGGGCTAGCACAGATACGCAGTATTTT.

The rearrangement joins TRBV27 to TRBJ1-2, with D possibly TRBD1 on 6 matching bases. Trimming pared 5 bases from V and 5 bases from J, leaving 18 bases between. The length of the CDR3 is 15 residues. Germline values: CDR1 MNHEY, CDR2 SMNVEV (reference sequence). CDR3 sequence: CASSDPGAGVYGYTF. CDR3 coding DNA: TGTGCCAGCAGTGACCCAGGGGCTGGGGTATATGGCTACACCTTC.

CDR3 coding DNA: TGTGCCAGCAGCCCCGGACTAGCGGGAGGGTTAGACAATGAGCAGTTCTTC. Translation: CASSPGLAGGLDNEQFF. V and J are TRBV7-3 and TRBJ2-1; 15 bases align to TRBD2. The junction had 7 bases not matched to a gene; V was cut back by 5 bases and J by 5 bases. CDR3 length equals 17 residues. Germline loops: CDR1 SGHTA, CDR2 FQGTGA.

The V call is TRBV24-1, the J call TRBJ2-7, with a possible D match to TRBD2 (5 bases). Trimming stripped 9 bases from V and 2 bases from J, with 28 bases between. The CDR3 is 18 residues long. Germline-derived CDR1 and CDR2 are KGHDR and SFDVKD. The CDR3 nucleotides are TGTGCCACCCGACCATTTGGACTCCCGTTAGCCTCTACCTACGAGCAGTACGTC. Residues: CATRPFGLPLASTYEQYV.

The CDR3 reads CASSAHSSGTGELFF. CDR3 coding DNA: TGTGCCAGCAGCGCTCACTCCTCGGGCACCGGGGAGCTGTTTTTT. The V and J genes are TRBV28 and TRBJ2-2; no clear D gene. Germline V gives CDR1 MDHEN, CDR2 SYDVKM. This CDR3 contains 15 residues. V lost 6 bases and J lost 4, with 15 bases in between.

The chain recombines TRBV9 with TRBJ2-7; maybe TRBD1 (5 bases). Trimming removed 4 bases from V and 3 bases from J, with 14 bases in between. The germline V gene has CDR1 SGDLS and CDR2 YYNGEE. The CDR3 is made up of 14 amino acids. Here the CDR3 DNA reads TGTGCCAGCAGCCCGACGACAGCGAACTACGAGCAGTACTTC. Translation: CASSPTTANYEQYF.

This clone appeared once. The chain is built from TRBV7-2 and TRBJ2-7; 16 bases match TRBD2. Germline values: CDR1 SGHTA, CDR2 FQGNSA. The CDR3 covers 18 residues. V dropped 5 bases and J dropped 7; count of bases not matched to a gene: 14. This CDR3 reads CASSPPSGLAGGPLEQYF. For the CDR3, the DNA is TGTGCCAGCAGCCCCCCCTCGGGACTAGCGGGAGGGCCACTAGAGCAGTACTTC.

The table lists this clone with a count of one. This chain links TRBV4-3 with TRBJ2-3; 7 nucleotides match TRBD2. V shed 0 bases, J shed 3 bases, and the junction held 9 bases outside the gene matches. Germline V lookup: CDR1 LGHNA, CDR2 YSLEER. The CDR3 extends over 17 amino acids. CDR3 nucleotides: TGCGCCAGCAGCCAAGATTACCTAGCGGTAGGGACAGATACGCAGTATTTT. Translated: CASSQDYLAVGTDTQYF.